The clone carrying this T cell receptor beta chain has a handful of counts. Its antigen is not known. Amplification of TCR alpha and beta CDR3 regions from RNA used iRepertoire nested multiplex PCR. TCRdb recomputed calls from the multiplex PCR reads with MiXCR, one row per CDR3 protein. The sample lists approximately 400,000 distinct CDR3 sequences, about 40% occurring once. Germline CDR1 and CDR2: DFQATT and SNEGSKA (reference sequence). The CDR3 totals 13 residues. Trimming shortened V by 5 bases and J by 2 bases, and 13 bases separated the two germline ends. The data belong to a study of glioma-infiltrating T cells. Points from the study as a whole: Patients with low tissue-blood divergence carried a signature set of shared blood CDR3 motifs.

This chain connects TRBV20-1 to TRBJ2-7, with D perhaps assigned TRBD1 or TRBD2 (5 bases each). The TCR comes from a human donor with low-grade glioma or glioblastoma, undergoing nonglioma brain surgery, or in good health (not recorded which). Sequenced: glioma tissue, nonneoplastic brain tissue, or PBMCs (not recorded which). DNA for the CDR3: TGCAGTGCTTCCGGGACCATTCCCTACGAGCAGTACTTC. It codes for CSASGTIPYEQYF.